This record concerns one TCR beta chain sequence. Its antigen is unidentified. These data are taken from a study of monozygotic twins with inflammatory bowel disease. Findings and limits, study-wide: IBD patients displayed reduced TCRbeta diversity (inverse Simpson) when set against healthy co-twins. Healthy twins showed more clonotype sharing with others than IBD patients, especially patients with disease activity.

Template switching incorporated UMIs with a 6-nucleotide sample barcode. TCRdb processed the 5' RACE reads again and assigns one entry to each CDR3 protein, with no DNA. In all, the sample yields a few hundred thousand distinct CDR3 sequences. This CDR3 has 15 residues. This clonotype was sampled from a human donor with ulcerative colitis or Crohn's disease, or a healthy co-twin of an affected twin (not recorded which). The V gene is TRBV12-3 or TRBV12-4, the J gene TRBJ2-1; TCRdb calls TRBD2, which cannot be checked without DNA. Sequencing was carried out using blood. CDR3 in amino acids: CASSQAAGTYNEQFF.